This is a list of T cell receptor beta chains from one sample in a study of blood T cell repertoires in COVID-19. Some clones are missing from TCRdb's copy, which holds only in-frame ones; the method was immunoSEQ multiplex PCR. In the table there are 150,000 to 200,000 clones, roughly nine tenths of which are singletons. Sequenced input: peripheral blood. The source of these receptors is a man between 65 and 80 years old with active or convalescent COVID-19. The CDR3 runs from the conserved cysteine through the conserved F or W. The D gene is left open where the match is weak.

- | 12 | TRBJ1-3 | TRBV27 | CASGQTGNTIYF
TRBD2 | 16 | TRBJ2-1 | TRBV5-1 | CASSDREREGRNEQFF
TRBD1 | 18 | TRBJ2-2 | TRBV5-1 | CASSPPGQGAKNTGELFF
- | 12 | TRBJ1-5 | TRBV5-3 | CAPRGSNQPQHF
- | 14 | TRBJ1-4 | TRBV7-9 | CASSLARSPAKLFF
TRBD2 | 17 | TRBJ2-1 | TRBV11-2 | CASSLDVLAGGWNEQFF
- | 16 | TRBJ2-1 | TRBV6-1 | CASSEEAGKTYNEQFF
- | 14 | TRBJ2-2 | TRBV6-5 | CASSYLGATGELFF
- | 16 | TRBJ2-2 | TRBV7-9 | CASIPAGRTHTGELFF
TRBD1 | 20 | TRBJ1-4 | TRBV4-3 | CASSQASPGQGQLGEKNLFF
TRBD2 | 16 | TRBJ2-7 | TRBV7-2 | CASSQTFGTRAREQYF
TRBD2 | 15 | TRBJ2-1 | TRBV7-9 | CASSLWASGSEEQFF
- | 12 | TRBJ2-5 | TRBV5-8 | CASSLSQETQYF
- | 14 | TRBJ1-1 | TRBV19 | CASSTQVTNTEAFF
- | 12 | TRBJ1-4 | TRBV2 | CASSYSGEKLFF
- | 13 | TRBJ2-5 | TRBV18 | CASSPNRKKTQYF